The entry below gives a single T cell receptor beta chain sequence along with its context. Its antigen is not known. TCRdb reanalysed the reads using MiXCR and keeps one entry per CDR3 protein. The table has around 710,000 distinct CDR3 sequences, approximately 32% seen once. The CDR3 runs 18 residues. Germline V gene lookup returns CDR1 LGHNA and CDR2 YSLEER. Losses at the gene ends were 1 base for V and 2 bases for J; bases not matched to a gene: 11. The sample comes from a study of T cell repertoires in cytomegalovirus infection. The sequence was collected from a human donor in good health (CMV status not recorded). Some clones in this sample may be carry-over from other donors' samples. The chain couples TRBV4-3 to TRBJ1-1; 9 bases match TRBD1. The material sequenced was cultured CD8+ T cells from PBMCs, taken from culture after CMV antigen stimulation. The CDR3 reads CASSQVSFRTGVNTEAFF. CDR3 DNA: TGCGCCAGCAGCCAAGTATCCTTCAGGACAGGGGTAAACACTGAAGCTTTCTTT.